This TCR beta chain was captured by sequencing in a study of neurological immune-mediated disorders. The study, taken as a whole, reports: The phylogenetic placement of 18 of 34 multiple sclerosis patients' repertoires in one related-CDR3 cluster constitutes a possible signature.

Using its own MiXCR run on the 5' RACE reads, TCRdb lists one record per CDR3 protein. The table includes 85,000 to 90,000 distinct CDR3 sequences, under 4.5% detected once. The sample holds many counts of this clonotype. Its antigen is undetermined. This CDR3 spans 12 amino acids. V was pared by 8 bases and J by 4 bases, with 12 bases between. V gene TRBV12-3 or TRBV12-4 combines with J gene TRBJ2-7, with D possibly being TRBD1 or TRBD2 (5 bases each). The clonotype originates from a woman aged 50 to 60 with multiple sclerosis. Sequences were obtained from PBMCs. The CDR3 protein is CASEGLSYEQYF. The CDR3 coding sequence is TGTGCCAGCGAGGGGCTCTCGTACGAGCAGTACTTC.